The 3 T cell receptor beta chains below were found in one sample sequenced in a study of glioma-infiltrating T cells. Using RNA template, CDR3s of TCR alpha and beta were amplified with iRepertoire arm-PCR. TCRdb recomputed calls from the multiplex PCR reads with MiXCR, one row per CDR3 protein. The data show more than 350,000 distinct CDR3 sequences, around 45% seen once. The material sequenced was glioma tissue, nonneoplastic brain tissue, or PBMCs (not recorded which). These receptors were taken from a human donor with low-grade glioma or glioblastoma, undergoing nonglioma brain surgery, or in good health (not recorded which).

Only a few counts were recorded for this clonotype. V gene TRBV7-9 combines with J gene TRBJ2-5; 13 bases are a match to TRBD2. Germline V CDR1 and CDR2: SEHNR, FQNEAQ (reference sequence). V was pared by 6 bases and J by 5 bases, with 21 bases of the junction left unmatched. The CDR3 runs to 20 residues. The CDR3 here is CASSQPGLAGDGGSGETQYF. DNA for the CDR3: TGTGCCAGCAGTCAACCCGGACTAGCGGGAGACGGGGGAAGCGGCGAGACCCAGTACTTC. Filled out from reference TRBV7-9 and TRBJ2-5, the complete variable domain reads DTGVSQNPRHKITKRGQNVTFRCDPISEHNRLYWYRQTLGQGPEFLTYFQNEAQLEKSRLLSDRFSAERPKGSFSTLEIQRTEQGDSAMYLCASSQPGLAGDGGSGETQYFGPGTRLLVL.

This clonotype was seen a handful of times. The chain combines TRBV7-3 with TRBJ2-1; 9 bases fit TRBD1. J gave up 7 bases and V 4 bases, and 5 bases lay outside the gene matches. Germline V lookup: CDR1 SGHTA, CDR2 FQGTGA. This CDR3 spans 14 amino acids. The CDR3 bases are TGTGCCAGCAGCTCGGACAGGGGAGGAAATGAGCAGTTCTTC. Protein: CASSSDRGGNEQFF.

The chain combines TRBV28 with TRBJ1-4; D gene uncertain. V gave up 3 bases and J gave up 1 base, with 9 bases separating them. The CDR3 contains 15 residues. The germline CDR1 and CDR2 sequences are MDHEN and SYDVKM. The CDR3 spells CASSFLWVTNEKLFF. The CDR3 nucleotides are TGTGCCAGCAGTTTTCTATGGGTAACTAATGAAAAACTGTTTTTT.